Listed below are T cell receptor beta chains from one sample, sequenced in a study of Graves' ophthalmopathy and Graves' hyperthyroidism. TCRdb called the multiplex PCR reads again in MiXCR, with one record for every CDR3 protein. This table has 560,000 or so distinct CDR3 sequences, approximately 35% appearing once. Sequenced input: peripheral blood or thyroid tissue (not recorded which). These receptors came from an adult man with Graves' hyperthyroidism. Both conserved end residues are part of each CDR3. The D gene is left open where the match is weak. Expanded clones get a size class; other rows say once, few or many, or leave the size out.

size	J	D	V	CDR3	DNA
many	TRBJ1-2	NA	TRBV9	CASSEATDYGYTF	TGTGCCAGCAGCGAAGCGACGGATTATGGCTACACCTTC
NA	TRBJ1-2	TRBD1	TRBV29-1	CSGTDRGEGYTF	TGCAGCGGGACAGACAGGGGGGAAGGCTACACCTTC
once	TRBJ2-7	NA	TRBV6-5	CASSDYRTYEQCF	TGTGCCAGCAGTGACTACAGGACCTACGAGCAGTGCTTC
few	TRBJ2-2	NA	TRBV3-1	CASSPMAAGELFF	TGTGCCAGCAGCCCAATGGCCGCCGGGGAGCTGTTTTTT
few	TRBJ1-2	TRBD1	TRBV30	CAWTGQPYGYTF	TGTGCCTGGACGGGACAGCCCTATGGCTACACCTTC
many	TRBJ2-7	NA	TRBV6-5	CASSFGLDYEQYF	TGTGCCAGCAGTTTCGGCCTGGACTACGAGCAGTACTTC
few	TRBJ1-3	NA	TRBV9	CASSRSQVGLSGNTIYF	TGTGCCAGCAGCCGTTCCCAGGTCGGACTCTCTGGAAACACCATATATTTT
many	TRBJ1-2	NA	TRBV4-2	CASSQAGGGYGYTF	TGTGCCAGCAGCCAAGCTGGGGGTGGCTATGGCTACACCTTC
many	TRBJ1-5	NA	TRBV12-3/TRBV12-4	CASTEGGGPRRPQHF	TGTGCCAGCACCGAAGGGGGGGGGCCTCGTCGGCCCCAGCATTTT
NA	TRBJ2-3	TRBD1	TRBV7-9	CASSSTRTGSFAGITDTQYF	TGTGCCAGCAGCTCCACGCGGACAGGGAGTTTTGCGGGGATCACAGATACGCAGTATTTT
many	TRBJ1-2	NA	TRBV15	CATSRDWGGFDDGYTF	TGTGCCACCAGCAGAGATTGGGGGGGTTTTGATGATGGCTACACCTTC
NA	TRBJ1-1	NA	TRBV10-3	CASSYTQVLNTEAFF	TGTGCCAGCAGTTACACACAGGTCTTGAACACTGAAGCTTTCTTT
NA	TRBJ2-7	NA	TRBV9	CASSVGIGGSSYEQYF	TGTGCCAGCAGCGTAGGTATCGGGGGCAGCTCCTACGAGCAGTACTTC
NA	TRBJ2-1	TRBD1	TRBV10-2	CASSGTGTEQFF	TGTGCCAGCAGTGGGACAGGTACTGAGCAGTTCTTC
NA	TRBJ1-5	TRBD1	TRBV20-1	CSATQGGRGPGQPQHF	TGCAGTGCTACCCAAGGGGGCAGGGGGCCCGGTCAGCCCCAGCATTTT
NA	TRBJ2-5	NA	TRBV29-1	CSVESGAGTTQETQYF	TGCAGCGTTGAGTCTGGGGCGGGGACAACCCAAGAGACCCAGTACTTC
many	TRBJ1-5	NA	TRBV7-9	CASSFGNNQPQHF	TGTGCCAGCAGCTTTGGGAACAATCAGCCCCAGCATTTT
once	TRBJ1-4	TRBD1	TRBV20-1	CRARPGGRDRVVEKLFF	TGCAGGGCTAGACCAGGGGGCCGGGACAGGGTGGTTGAAAAACTGTTTTTT
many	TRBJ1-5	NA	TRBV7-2	CASSQKGGIGQPQHF	TGTGCCAGCAGCCAGAAGGGGGGTATAGGGCAGCCCCAGCATTTT
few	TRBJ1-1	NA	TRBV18	CASSPPPSRRGSTEAFF	TGTGCCAGCTCACCACCCCCTTCGAGGAGGGGGAGCACTGAAGCTTTCTTT
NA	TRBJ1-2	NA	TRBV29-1	CSVERTVNGYTF	TGCAGCGTTGAAAGGACAGTGAACGGCTACACCTTC
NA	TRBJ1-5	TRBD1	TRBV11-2	CASSFGTGSNQPQHF	TGTGCCAGCAGCTTTGGGACAGGCTCCAATCAGCCCCAGCATTTT
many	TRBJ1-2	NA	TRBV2	CASSEQGSGYTF	TGTGCCAGCAGTGAGCAGGGTAGTGGCTACACCTTC
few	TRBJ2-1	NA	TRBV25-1	CASSLVAANNEQFF	TGTGCCAGCAGTTTAGTAGCGGCAAACAATGAGCAGTTCTTC
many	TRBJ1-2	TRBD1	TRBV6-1	CASREDRGQGYTF	TGTGCCAGCAGAGAGGACAGGGGGCAAGGCTACACCTTC
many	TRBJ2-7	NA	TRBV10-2	CASSETGREQYF	TGCGCCAGCAGTGAGACAGGGAGGGAGCAGTACTTC
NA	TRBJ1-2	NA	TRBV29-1	CSVEVGGGLLEGYTF	TGCAGCGTTGAAGTTGGCGGGGGGCTATTGGAAGGCTACACCTTC
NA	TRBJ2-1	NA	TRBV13	CASSPLYNEQFF	TGTGCCAGCAGCCCCCTGTACAATGAGCAGTTCTTC
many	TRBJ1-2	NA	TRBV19	CASSYRQETYTF	TGTGCCAGTAGTTACAGACAGGAAACCTACACCTTC
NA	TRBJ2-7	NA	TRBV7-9	CASSLVVGRAFYEQYF	TGTGCCAGCAGCTTGGTGGTGGGTCGCGCTTTCTACGAGCAGTACTTC
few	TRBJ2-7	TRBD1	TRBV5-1	CASSSGQVSEQYF	TGCGCCAGCAGCTCTGGACAGGTGAGCGAGCAGTACTTC
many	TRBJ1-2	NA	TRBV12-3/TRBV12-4	CASSQNNRLDGYTF	TGTGCCAGCAGCCAGAATAACCGCTTGGACGGCTACACCTTC
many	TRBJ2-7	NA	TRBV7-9	CASSLGGQMLYEQYF	TGTGCCAGCAGCTTAGGGGGCCAGATGCTCTACGAGCAGTACTTC
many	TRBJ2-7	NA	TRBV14	CASSQAELGVPSYEQYF	TGTGCCAGCAGCCAAGCTGAACTAGGAGTACCATCCTACGAGCAGTACTTC
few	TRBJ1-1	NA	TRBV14	CASTRLPNMNTEAFF	TGTGCCAGCACTAGGCTTCCAAACATGAACACTGAAGCTTTCTTT
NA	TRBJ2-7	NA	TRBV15	CATSRDRETQYEQYF	TGTGCCACCAGCAGAGATCGGGAGACCCAGTACGAGCAGTACTTC
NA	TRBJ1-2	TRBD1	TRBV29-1	CSVTWEQGIVYGYTF	TGCAGCGTGACTTGGGAACAGGGGATTGTCTATGGCTACACCTTC
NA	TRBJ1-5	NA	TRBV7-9	CASSQEKDQPQHF	TGTGCCAGCAGCCAAGAGAAGGATCAGCCCCAGCATTTT
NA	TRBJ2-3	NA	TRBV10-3	CAISESKGASDTQYF	TGTGCCATCAGTGAGTCAAAGGGCGCCTCAGATACGCAGTATTTT
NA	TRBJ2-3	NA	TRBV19	CASSTPGNAQYF	TGTGCCAGTAGTACTCCGGGAAATGCGCAGTATTTT
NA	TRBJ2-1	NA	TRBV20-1	CSASKTLNEQFF	TGCAGTGCATCAAAGACTTTAAATGAGCAGTTCTTC
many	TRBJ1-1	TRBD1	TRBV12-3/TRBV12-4	CASSLFGDRGLEAFF	TGTGCCAGCAGTTTATTCGGGGACAGGGGGCTTGAAGCTTTCTTT
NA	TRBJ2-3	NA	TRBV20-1	CSARDPARPLADTQYF	TGCAGTGCTAGGGACCCCGCTAGGCCCCTAGCAGATACGCAGTATTTT
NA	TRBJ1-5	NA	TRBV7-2	CASSFAGGQPQHF	TGTGCCAGCAGCTTTGCCGGGGGACAGCCCCAGCATTTT
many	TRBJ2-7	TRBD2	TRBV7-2	CASSLASAGAYEQYF	TGTGCCAGCAGCTTAGCGTCAGCGGGGGCCTACGAGCAGTACTTC
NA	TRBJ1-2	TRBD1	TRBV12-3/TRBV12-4	CASSRSGTGVYGYTF	TGTGCCAGCAGTAGGTCCGGGACAGGGGTTTATGGCTACACCTTC
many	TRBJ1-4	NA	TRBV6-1	CASSESEAATNEKLFF	TGTGCCAGCAGTGAATCAGAAGCGGCAACTAATGAAAAACTGTTTTTT
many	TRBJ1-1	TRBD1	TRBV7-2	CASSYRTGGEAFF	TGTGCCAGCAGCTACCGGACAGGGGGCGAAGCTTTCTTT
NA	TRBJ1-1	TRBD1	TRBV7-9	CASSGRQGTEAFF	TGTGCCAGCAGCGGGCGACAGGGCACTGAAGCTTTCTTT
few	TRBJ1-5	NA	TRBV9	CASSAPVRGGNQPQHF	TGTGCCAGCAGCGCCCCAGTGCGGGGGGGCAATCAGCCCCAGCATTTT
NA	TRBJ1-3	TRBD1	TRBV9	CASSQGGSISGNTIYF	TGTGCCAGCAGCCAGGGGGGCAGCATCTCTGGAAACACCATATATTTT
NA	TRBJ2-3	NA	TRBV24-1	CATSDIQGSTDTQYF	TGTGCCACCAGTGACATACAGGGAAGCACAGATACGCAGTATTTT
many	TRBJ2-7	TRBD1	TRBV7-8	CASSVPRDRGQYEQYF	TGTGCCAGCAGCGTACCCCGGGACAGGGGGCAGTACGAGCAGTACTTC
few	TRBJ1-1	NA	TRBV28	CASSPPGREGEAFF	TGTGCCAGCAGTCCCCCCGGCAGGGAAGGGGAAGCTTTCTTT
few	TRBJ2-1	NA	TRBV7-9	CASSLDSRNEQFF	TGTGCCAGCAGCTTGGACTCACGGAATGAGCAGTTCTTC
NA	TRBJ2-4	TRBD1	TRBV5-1	CASSPGTELNIQYF	TGCGCCAGCAGCCCCGGGACAGAACTTAACATTCAGTACTTC
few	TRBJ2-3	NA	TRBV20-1	CSARDQGLVDTQYF	TGCAGTGCTAGAGATCAGGGCCTTGTGGATACGCAGTATTTT
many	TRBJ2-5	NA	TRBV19	CASSIEGRRNAQYF	TGTGCCAGTAGTATTGAGGGACGCCGGAATGCACAGTACTTC
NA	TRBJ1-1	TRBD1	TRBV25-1	CASSESGQGSAEAFF	TGTGCCAGCAGTGAATCGGGACAGGGTTCCGCTGAAGCTTTCTTT